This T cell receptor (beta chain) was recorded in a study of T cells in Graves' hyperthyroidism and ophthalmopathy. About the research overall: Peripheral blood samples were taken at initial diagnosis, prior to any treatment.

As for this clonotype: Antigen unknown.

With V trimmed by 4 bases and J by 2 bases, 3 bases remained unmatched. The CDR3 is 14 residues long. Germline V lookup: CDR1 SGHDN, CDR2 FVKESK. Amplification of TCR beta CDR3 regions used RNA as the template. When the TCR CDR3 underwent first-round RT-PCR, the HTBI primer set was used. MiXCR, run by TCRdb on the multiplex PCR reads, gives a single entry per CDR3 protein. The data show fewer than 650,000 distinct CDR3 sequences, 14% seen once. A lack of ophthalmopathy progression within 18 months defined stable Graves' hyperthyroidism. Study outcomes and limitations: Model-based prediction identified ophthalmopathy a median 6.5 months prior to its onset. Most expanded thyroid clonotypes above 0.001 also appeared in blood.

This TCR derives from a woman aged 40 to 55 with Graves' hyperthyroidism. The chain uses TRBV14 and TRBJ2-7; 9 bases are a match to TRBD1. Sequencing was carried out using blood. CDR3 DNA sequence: TGTGCCAGCAGCCTCTGGGACAGGGCCTACGAGCAGTACTTC. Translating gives CASSLWDRAYEQYF.